This TCR beta chain came from a study of response to subunit inactivated influenza vaccine. Each CDR3 protein is one row after TCRdb ran MiXCR on the RT-PCR reads. The sample shows about 240,000 distinct CDR3 sequences, 10% to 15% of them seen only once. Turning to this clonotype: No antigen is known for it.

Study-wide points: The authors proposed limited new T cell recruitment per seasonal influenza vaccination.

The sample consisted of non-naive T cells sorted from PBMCs, taken around 14 days before vaccination. This receptor was obtained from a middle-aged man who received an inactivated influenza vaccine.

Here the CDR3 reads CAISGQGDEQYF. The CDR3 DNA follows: TGTGCCATCAGCGGGCAGGGTGACGAGCAGTACTTC. The chain recombines TRBV10-3 with TRBJ2-7; D possibly corresponds to TRBD1 (5 bases). The V gene lost 6 bases and the J gene lost 5 bases, with 11 bases spanning the gap. The length of the CDR3 is 12 residues. Germline V gene lookup returns CDR1 ENHRY and CDR2 SYGVKD.